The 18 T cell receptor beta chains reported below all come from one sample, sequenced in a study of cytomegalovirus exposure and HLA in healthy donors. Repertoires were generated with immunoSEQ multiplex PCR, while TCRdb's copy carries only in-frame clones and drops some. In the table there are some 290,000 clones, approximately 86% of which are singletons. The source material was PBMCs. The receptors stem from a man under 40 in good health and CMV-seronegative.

CDR3 DNA sequence: TGTGCCTCATCCCCCCGGGGACAGGCCTATCAGCCCCAGCATTTT. Translating gives CASSPRGQAYQPQHF. This rearrangement joins TRBV6-5 to TRBJ1-5, with 8 nucleotides matching TRBD1. Germline V lookup: CDR1 MNHEY, CDR2 SVGAGI. The CDR3 is 15 amino acids. With 11 bases clipped from V and 5 bases from J, the junction kept 14 bases outside the gene matches.

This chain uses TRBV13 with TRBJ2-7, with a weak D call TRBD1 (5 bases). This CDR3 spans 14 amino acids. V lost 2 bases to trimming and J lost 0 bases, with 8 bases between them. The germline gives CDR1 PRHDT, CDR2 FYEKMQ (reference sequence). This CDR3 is CASSLQGSSYEQYF. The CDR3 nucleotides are TGTGCCAGCAGCTTACAGGGAAGCTCCTACGAGCAGTACTTC.

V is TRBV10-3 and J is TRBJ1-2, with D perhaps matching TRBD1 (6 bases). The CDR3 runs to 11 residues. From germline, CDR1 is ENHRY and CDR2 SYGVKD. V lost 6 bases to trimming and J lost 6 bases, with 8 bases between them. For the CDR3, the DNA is TGTGCCATCAGACAGGGCAATGGCTACACCTTC. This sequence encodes CAIRQGNGYTF.

The CDR3, as DNA: TGTGCCATCAGTGCGGAGACAGGGGAACGACAGCCCCAGCATTTT. This codes for CAISAETGERQPQHF. The chain uses TRBV10-3 and TRBJ1-5, with TRBD1 identical over 8 bases. Germline values: CDR1 ENHRY, CDR2 SYGVKD. This CDR3 is 15 amino acids long. The ends lost 4 bases at V and 7 bases at J; junction bases unmatched: 9.

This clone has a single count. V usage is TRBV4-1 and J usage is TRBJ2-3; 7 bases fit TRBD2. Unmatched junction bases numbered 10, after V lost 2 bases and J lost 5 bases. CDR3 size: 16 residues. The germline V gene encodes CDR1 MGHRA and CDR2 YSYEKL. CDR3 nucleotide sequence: TGCGCCAGCAGCCAACCAAGGTTTACGGGGGGAGATACGCAGTATTTT. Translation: CASSQPRFTGGDTQYF.

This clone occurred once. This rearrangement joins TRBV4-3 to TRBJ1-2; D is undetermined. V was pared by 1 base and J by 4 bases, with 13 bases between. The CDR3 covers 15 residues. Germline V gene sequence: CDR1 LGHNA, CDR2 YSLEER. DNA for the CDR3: TGCGCCAGCAGCCAAGGAACGGGATCGGGCTATGGCTACACCTTC. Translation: CASSQGTGSGYGYTF.

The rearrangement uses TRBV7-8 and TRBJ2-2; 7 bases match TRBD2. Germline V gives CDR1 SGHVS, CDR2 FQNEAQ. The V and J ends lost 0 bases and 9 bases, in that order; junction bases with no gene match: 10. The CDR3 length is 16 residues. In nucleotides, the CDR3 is TGTGCCAGCAGCTTAGCCCCGGGGGGTGGGAACCGGGAGCTGTTTTTT. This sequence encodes CASSLAPGGGNRELFF.

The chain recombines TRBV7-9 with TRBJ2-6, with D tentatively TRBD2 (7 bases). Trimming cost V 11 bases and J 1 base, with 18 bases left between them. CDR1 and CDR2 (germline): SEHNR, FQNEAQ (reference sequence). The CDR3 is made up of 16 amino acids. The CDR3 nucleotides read TGTGCCTGCGGGGGCCAGGAAAATTCTGGGGCCAACGTCCTGACTTTC. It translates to CACGGQENSGANVLTF.

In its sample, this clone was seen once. CDR3 coding DNA: TGCGCCAGCTGGACAGCAAACACTGAAGCTTTCTTT. Residues: CASWTANTEAFF. The chain employs TRBV10-2 and TRBJ1-1, with D possibly being TRBD1 (6 bases). The CDR3 runs to 12 residues. V was trimmed by 8 bases and J by 2 bases, leaving 9 bases between them. Germline V gives CDR1 WSHSY, CDR2 SAAADI.

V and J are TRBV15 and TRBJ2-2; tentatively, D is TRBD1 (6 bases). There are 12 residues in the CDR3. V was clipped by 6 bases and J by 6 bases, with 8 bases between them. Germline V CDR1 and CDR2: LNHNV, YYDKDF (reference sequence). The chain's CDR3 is CATRRTAGELFF. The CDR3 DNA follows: TGTGCCACCAGAAGGACAGCCGGGGAGCTGTTTTTT.

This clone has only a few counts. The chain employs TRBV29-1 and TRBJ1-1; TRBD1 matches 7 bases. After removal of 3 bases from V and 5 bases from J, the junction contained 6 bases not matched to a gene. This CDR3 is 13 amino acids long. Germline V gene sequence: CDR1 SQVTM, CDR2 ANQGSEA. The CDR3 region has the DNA TGCAGCGTTGAGGGACAGATAGGGACTGAAGCTTTCTTT. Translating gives CSVEGQIGTEAFF. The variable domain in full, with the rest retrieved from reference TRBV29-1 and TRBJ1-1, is SAVISQKPSRDICQRGTSLTIQCQVDSQVTMMFWYRQQPGQSLTLIATANQGSEATYESGFVIDKFPISRPNLTFSTLTVSNMSPEDSSIYLCSVEGQIGTEAFFGQGTRLTVV.

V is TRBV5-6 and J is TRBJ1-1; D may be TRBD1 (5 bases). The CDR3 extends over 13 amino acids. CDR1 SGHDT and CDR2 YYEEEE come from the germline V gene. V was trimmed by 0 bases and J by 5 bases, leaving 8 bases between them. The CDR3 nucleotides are TGTGCCAGCAGCTTGGCCCCAGGGACTGAAGCTTTCTTT. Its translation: CASSLAPGTEAFF.

CDR3 amino acids: CASSSPGQGHNSPLHF. The CDR3 DNA reads TGTGCCAGCAGTTCCCCGGGACAGGGACATAATTCACCCCTCCACTTT. The V and J genes are TRBV6-5 and TRBJ1-6; 9 nucleotides agree with TRBD1. V lost 4 bases and J lost 5; bases outside the gene matches: 6. Germline loops: CDR1 MNHEY, CDR2 SVGAGI. The CDR3 is 16 amino acids.

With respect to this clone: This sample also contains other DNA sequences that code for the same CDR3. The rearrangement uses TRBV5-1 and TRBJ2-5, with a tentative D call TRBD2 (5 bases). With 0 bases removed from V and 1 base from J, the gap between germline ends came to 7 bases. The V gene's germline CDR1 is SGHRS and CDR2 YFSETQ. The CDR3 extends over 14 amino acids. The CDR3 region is CASSLVGSQETQYF. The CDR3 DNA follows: TGCGCCAGCAGCTTGGTAGGGAGCCAAGAGACCCAGTACTTC.

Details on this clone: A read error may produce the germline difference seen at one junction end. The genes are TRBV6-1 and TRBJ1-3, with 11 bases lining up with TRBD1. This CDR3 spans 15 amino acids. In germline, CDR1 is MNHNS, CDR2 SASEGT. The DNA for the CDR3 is TGTGCCAGCAGGGAAGGGACAGGGGGAGGAAACACCATATATTTT. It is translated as CASREGTGGGNTIYF.

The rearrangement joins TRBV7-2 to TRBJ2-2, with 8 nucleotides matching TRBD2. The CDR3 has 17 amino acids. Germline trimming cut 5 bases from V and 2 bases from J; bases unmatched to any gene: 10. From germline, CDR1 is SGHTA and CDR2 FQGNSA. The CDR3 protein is CASSPSGGGPNTGELFF. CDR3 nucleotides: TGTGCCAGCAGCCCATCGGGGGGGGGCCCTAACACCGGGGAGCTGTTTTTT.

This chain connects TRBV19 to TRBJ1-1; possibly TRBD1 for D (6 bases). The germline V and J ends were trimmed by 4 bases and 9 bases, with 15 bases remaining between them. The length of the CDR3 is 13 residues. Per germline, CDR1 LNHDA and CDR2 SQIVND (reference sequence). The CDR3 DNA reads TGTGCCAGTAGTACTCACTACAGGGAGAAAGCTTTCTTT. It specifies CASSTHYREKAFF. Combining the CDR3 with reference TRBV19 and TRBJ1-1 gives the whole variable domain DGGITQSPKYLFRKEGQNVTLSCEQNLNHDAMYWYRQDPGQGLRLIYYSQIVNDFQKGDIAEGYSVSREKKESFPLTVTSAQKNPTAFYLCASSTHYREKAFFGQGTRLTVV.

For the CDR3, the DNA is TGTGCCAGCAGCCATGGGCTAGCGGGGGGACTGGGCGAGCAGTTCTTC. This translates into CASSHGLAGGLGEQFF. This chain joins TRBV7-6 and TRBJ2-1; 11 bases agree with TRBD2. The CDR3 consists of 16 residues. J gave up 10 bases and V 5 bases, and 13 bases lay outside the gene matches. Germline assignment: CDR1 SGHVS and CDR2 FNYEAQ.